The clone carrying this TCR beta chain has a single count. The entry originates in a study of blood T cell repertoires in COVID-19. Overall study context: COVID-19 samples collected from the United States, Italy and Spain covered acute and convalescent phases. The cDNA or gDNA used as material had been derived from T cells, B-cell-depleted T cells, or PBMCs.

As handled by the study authors: Cell counts per sample came from amplifying reference gene primers. Repertoires were generated with immunoSEQ multiplex PCR, while TCRdb's copy carries only in-frame clones and drops some. V, J and clone size reflect that table, while D and trimming were determined from the DNA. Here the sample spans some 59,000 clones, approximately 90% being singletons. The CDR3 has 13 residues. The V gene lost 6 bases and the J gene lost 2 bases, with 10 bases spanning the gap. The chain recombines TRBV12-3 or TRBV12-4 with TRBJ1-2; tentatively, D is TRBD1 (5 bases). The sequence came from a man aged 50-59 years with acute or convalescent COVID-19. Sequencing was carried out using peripheral blood. CDR3 residues: CASSGGWNYGYTF. CDR3 coding DNA: TGTGCCAGCAGCGGGGGTTGGAACTATGGCTACACCTTC.